The 30 T cell receptor beta chains below were found in one sample sequenced in a study of blood T cell repertoires in COVID-19. Profiling relied on immunoSEQ multiplex PCR, and the TCRdb table lists in-frame clones only, not all of them. The sample has roughly 300,000 clones; approximately 84% are singletons. The sample comprised PBMCs or T cells enriched from blood (not recorded which). The receptor source for this set is a young woman who had recovered from COVID-19.

This chain joins TRBV6-5 and TRBJ1-5; D gene ambiguous. Germline CDR1 reads MNHEY; CDR2 reads SVGAGI. CDR3 length: 14 amino acids. V was shortened by 6 bases and J by 4 bases, with 13 bases between the two germline ends. CDR3 region: CASRPGRGNQPQHF. CDR3 DNA: TGTGCCAGCAGGCCCGGACGCGGGAATCAGCCCCAGCATTTT.

This chain joins TRBV2 and TRBJ1-3; D is undetermined. The V gene lost 0 bases and the J gene lost 6 bases, with 21 bases spanning the gap. The CDR3 totals 18 residues. Germline CDR1 is SNHLY and CDR2 is FYNNEI. The CDR3 region is CASSEAAFGPQRENTIYF. In DNA, the CDR3 is TGTGCCAGCAGTGAAGCGGCCTTTGGCCCCCAGCGTGAAAACACCATATATTTT.

The chain is built from TRBV6-5 and TRBJ2-1; no reliable D call. The CDR3 consists of 15 residues. Trimming took 5 bases from V and 4 from J, leaving 15 bases between them. Germline CDR1 is MNHEY and CDR2 is SVGAGI. For the CDR3, the DNA is TGTGCCAGCAGTCGCAGGTCGTTTCAGTACAATGAGCAGTTCTTC. It codes for CASSRRSFQYNEQFF.

The rearrangement joins TRBV12-3 or TRBV12-4 to TRBJ1-1; 7 bases agree with TRBD1. The CDR3 totals 13 residues. V lost 6 bases to trimming and J lost 4 bases; unmatched junction nucleotides: 5. CDR3 DNA: TGTGCCAGCAGAATGACAGGGTCCACTGAAGCTTTCTTT. It codes for CASRMTGSTEAFF.

For the CDR3, the DNA is TGTGCCACCGCCCGACACTTTAATCAGCCCCAGCATTTT. Residues: CATARHFNQPQHF. V is TRBV6-9 and J is TRBJ1-5; D not certain. The CDR3 is made up of 13 amino acids. V gave up 10 bases and J gave up 4 bases, with 14 bases separating them. The germline V gene encodes CDR1 MNHGY and CDR2 SVAAGI.

The V call is TRBV5-1, the J call TRBJ2-5; D is unresolved. The germline V and J ends were trimmed by 0 bases and 1 base, with 10 bases remaining between them. Germline V gene lookup returns CDR1 SGHRS and CDR2 YFSETQ. The CDR3 has 15 amino acids. The CDR3: CASSLDPTVQETQYF. The CDR3 bases are TGCGCCAGCAGCTTGGACCCCACAGTCCAAGAGACCCAGTACTTC.

The V call is TRBV29-1, the J call TRBJ1-2; possibly TRBD1 for D (6 bases). The CDR3 loop spans 14 amino acids. Trimming cost V 4 bases and J 6 bases, with 18 bases left between them. Per the germline V gene, CDR1 is SQVTM and CDR2 is ANQGSEA. In nucleotides, the CDR3 is TGCAGCGTTGTAAGGGGGGGCCTCCCGGATGGCTACACCTTC. Its protein is CSVVRGGLPDGYTF.

V gene TRBV6-1 combines with J gene TRBJ1-5, with 9 bases that match TRBD1. The CDR3 has 15 residues. V was clipped by 0 bases and J by 7 bases; unmatched bases: 4. Germline V CDR1 and CDR2: MNHNS, SASEGT. The CDR3: CASSEADDRGQPQHF. Written as DNA, the CDR3 is TGTGCCAGCAGTGAAGCTGACGACAGGGGGCAGCCCCAGCATTTT.

The chain couples TRBV2 to TRBJ2-7, with 9 bases matching TRBD2. Losses at the gene ends were 4 bases for V and 1 base for J; bases not matched to a gene: 11. The CDR3 has 17 amino acids. In germline, CDR1 is SNHLY, CDR2 FYNNEI. The CDR3 nucleotides read TGTGCCAGCAGTGTGCGGGGGGGGCCCCTCTCTTCCTACGAGCAGTACTTC. It is translated as CASSVRGGPLSSYEQYF. Supplemented by reference TRBV2 and TRBJ2-7, the full variable domain reads EPEVTQTPSHQVTQMGQEVILRCVPISNHLYFYWYRQILGQKVEFLVSFYNNEISEKSEIFDDQFSVERPDGSNFTLKIRSTKLEDSAMYFCASSVRGGPLSSYEQYFGPGTRLTVT.

The CDR3 sequence is CASTWYGTSGSEQYF. The CDR3 DNA reads as TGTGCCAGCACCTGGTACGGGACTAGCGGGAGTGAGCAGTACTTC. The rearrangement links TRBV2 to TRBJ2-7, with 14 bases matching TRBD2. Germline CDR1 and CDR2: SNHLY and FYNNEI. The CDR3 is 15 amino acids. V shed 7 bases, J shed 7 bases, and the junction held 9 bases outside the gene matches.

The chain carries TRBV28 and TRBJ2-7; TRBD1 matches 9 bases. From germline, CDR1 is MDHEN and CDR2 SYDVKM. Unmatched junction bases numbered 11, after V lost 7 bases and J lost 4 bases. This CDR3 has 15 residues. The CDR3 bases are TGTGCCAGCACCCCGGGGACAGGGATTGGGTACGAGCAGTACTTC. Translation: CASTPGTGIGYEQYF.

The CDR3, as DNA: TGTGCCAGCAGCGCCCAGGTCTACAATGAGCAGTTCTTC. It specifies CASSAQVYNEQFF. The chain has TRBV9 and TRBJ2-1; D is ambiguous. The length of the CDR3 is 13 residues. V shed 3 bases and J shed 3 bases, with 7 bases lying between them. Per germline, CDR1 SGDLS and CDR2 YYNGEE.

The rearrangement uses TRBV27 and TRBJ1-2; D call uncertain. Germline V lookup: CDR1 MNHEY, CDR2 SMNVEV (reference sequence). V lost 0 bases, J lost 5 bases, and 16 bases lay in between. The CDR3 covers 16 residues. In nucleotides, the CDR3 is TGTGCCAGCAGTTTATCGAGATCGTCAGAGACATATGGCTACACCTTC. This codes for CASSLSRSSETYGYTF.

The chain recombines TRBV6-6 with TRBJ1-4; the match to TRBD1 covers 9 bases. Trimming cost V 3 bases and J 8 bases; bases outside gene matches: 7. CDR1 MNHNY and CDR2 SVGAGI come from the germline V gene (reference sequence). There are 15 residues in the CDR3. DNA of the CDR3: TGTGCCAGCAGTTATGGGGATGGGACAGGGGAAAAACTGTTTTTT. Amino acids: CASSYGDGTGEKLFF.

This clone was found once. CDR3 DNA sequence: TGTGCCAGCACCCCGACTGATAGCAATCAGCCCCAGCATTTT. Translation: CASTPTDSNQPQHF. The chain combines TRBV2 with TRBJ1-5, with D uncertain. V was shortened by 7 bases and J by 0 bases, with 10 bases between the two germline ends. This CDR3 is 14 amino acids long. From germline, CDR1 is SNHLY and CDR2 FYNNEI.

This clone was counted once. The J gene is TRBJ1-1, the V gene TRBV19; D gene uncertain. There are 14 residues in the CDR3. The V and J ends lost 5 bases and 3 bases respectively, with 13 bases between them. Germline lookup yields CDR1 LNHDA and CDR2 SQIVND (reference sequence). The CDR3: CASSPSSGDTEAFF. The CDR3 DNA is TGTGCCAGTAGTCCCTCAAGCGGGGACACTGAAGCTTTCTTT.

The rearrangement joins TRBV30 to TRBJ1-2; the D is unclear. Trimming left V 5 bases short and J 0 bases short, with 7 bases between. The CDR3 extends over 12 amino acids. Germline CDR1 is GTSNPN and CDR2 is SVGIG (reference sequence). CDR3 residues: CAWDTSNYGYTF. CDR3 DNA: TGTGCCTGGGACACCTCTAACTATGGCTACACCTTC.

This chain connects TRBV19 to TRBJ2-1, with TRBD2 identical over 14 bases. Per germline, CDR1 LNHDA and CDR2 SQIVND (reference sequence). The CDR3 has 16 residues. The J segment lost 6 bases and the V segment lost 5 bases, leaving 6 bases of the junction unmatched. Written as DNA, the CDR3 is TGTGCCAGTAGTCCCCGGGGACTAGCGGGGGTCAATGAGCAGTTCTTC. Amino acids: CASSPRGLAGVNEQFF.

This chain uses TRBV3-1 (or the pseudogene TRBV3-2) with TRBJ2-3; D is undetermined. Germline V gives CDR1 LGHDT, CDR2 YNNKEL (reference sequence). V lost 0 bases to trimming and J lost 5 bases, with 12 bases between them. This CDR3 has 15 amino acids. In nucleotides, the CDR3 is TGTGCCAGCAGCCAAGATCAGGCCGCCGGAGATACGCAGTATTTT. Translated, it gives CASSQDQAAGDTQYF.

The V and J genes are TRBV6-1 and TRBJ1-2; TRBD1 agrees at 8 bases. CDR1 is MNHNS, CDR2 SASEGT, per germline. The length of the CDR3 is 15 residues. The V gene end was trimmed by 3 bases and the J gene end by 0 bases; junction bases not matched to a gene: 3. CDR3 sequence: CASSDRGRTNYGYTF. CDR3 nucleotide sequence: TGTGCCAGCAGTGACAGGGGGCGGACTAACTATGGCTACACCTTC.

This chain links TRBV27 with TRBJ1-1; 8 positions agree with TRBD1. The CDR3 runs to 15 residues. Per germline, CDR1 MNHEY and CDR2 SMNVEV (reference sequence). Trimming removed 6 bases from V and 0 bases from J; junction bases left unmatched: 6. The CDR3 DNA sequence: TGTGCCAGCAGGTTGACAGGGGAGATGAACACTGAAGCTTTCTTT. This gives the protein CASRLTGEMNTEAFF.

This chain joins TRBV6-4 and TRBJ1-1, with a weak D call TRBD1 (5 bases). Between the trimmed V and J ends, which lost 7 bases and 4 bases, there was a span of 16 bases. The V gene's germline CDR1 is MRHNA and CDR2 SNTAGT. CDR3 length equals 14 residues. The CDR3 bases are TGTGCCAGCACCCGAACGGGGGAGAGCACTGAAGCTTTCTTT. Protein product: CASTRTGESTEAFF.

The chain has TRBV13 and TRBJ1-2; tentative D call: TRBD1 (5 bases). The CDR3 extends over 13 amino acids. In germline, CDR1 is PRHDT, CDR2 FYEKMQ (reference sequence). Trimming stripped 7 bases from V and 3 bases from J, with 12 bases between. Written as DNA, the CDR3 is TGTGCCAGCACCTCGACAGAGGACTATGGCTACACCTTC. Translated: CASTSTEDYGYTF.

The chain combines TRBV4-1 with TRBJ1-1; no definite D call. The CDR3 runs 13 residues. Trimming pared 0 bases from V and 7 bases from J, leaving 9 bases between. The germline V gene encodes CDR1 MGHRA and CDR2 YSYEKL. CDR3 region: CASSQDWRDEAFF. CDR3 nucleotides: TGCGCCAGCAGCCAAGATTGGAGAGATGAAGCTTTCTTT.

This chain connects TRBV15 to TRBJ1-4; 7 nucleotides agree with TRBD1. CDR3 length: 16 residues. The germline gives CDR1 LNHNV, CDR2 YYDKDF (reference sequence). V trimming: 3 bases; J trimming: 6 bases; junction bases outside the gene matches: 10. In nucleotides, the CDR3 is TGTGCCACCAGCAGGGATCAGGGGGAAGGGTATGAAAAACTGTTTTTT. It specifies CATSRDQGEGYEKLFF.

The chain couples TRBV7-3 to TRBJ2-3, with a possible D match to TRBD2 (5 bases). Germline V gene lookup returns CDR1 SGHTA and CDR2 FQGTGA. The V end was cut by 4 bases, the J end by 5 bases, with 16 bases between. The CDR3 runs 15 residues. The CDR3 is CASSSGGSRGDTQYF. The CDR3 DNA reads as TGTGCCAGCAGCTCAGGCGGGTCCCGGGGAGATACGCAGTATTTT. Combining the CDR3 with reference TRBV7-3 and TRBJ2-3 gives the whole variable domain GAGVSQTPSNKVTEKGKYVELRCDPISGHTALYWYRQSLGQGPEFLIYFQGTGAADDSGLPNDRFFAVRPEGSVSTLKIQRTERGDSAVYLCASSSGGSRGDTQYFGPGTRLTVL.

The rearrangement links TRBV4-2 to TRBJ2-7; 14 bases are a match to TRBD2. V gave up 4 bases and J gave up 6 bases; unmatched junction bases: 8. The CDR3 is made up of 16 amino acids. Germline V gene lookup returns CDR1 LGHNA and CDR2 YNFKEQ. The CDR3 DNA is TGTGCCAGCAGCCGGGGACTAGCGGGAGAGGGTACCGAGCAGTACTTC. It is translated as CASSRGLAGEGTEQYF.

The chain uses TRBV5-4 and TRBJ1-1; 7 nucleotides line up with TRBD1. Per germline, CDR1 SGHNT and CDR2 YYREEE (reference sequence). J was trimmed by 2 bases and V by 5 bases; bases with no gene match: 9. The CDR3 is 15 amino acids. The CDR3 DNA is TGTGCCAGCAGATGGCAGGGGACAGCAAACACTGAAGCTTTCTTT. Its translation: CASRWQGTANTEAFF.

The chain combines TRBV5-6 with TRBJ2-7, with a possible D match to TRBD1 (5 bases). The length of the CDR3 is 12 residues. Germline loops: CDR1 SGHDT, CDR2 YYEEEE. V was trimmed by 2 bases and J by 6 bases, leaving 9 bases between them. The CDR3 loop is CASSFGGAEQYF. The CDR3 nucleotides read TGTGCCAGCAGCTTCGGTGGGGCCGAGCAGTACTTC. The full variable domain, rest sourced from reference TRBV5-6 and TRBJ2-7, is DAGVTQSPTHLIKTRGQQVTLRCSPKSGHDTVSWYQQALGQGPQFIFQYYEEEERQRGNFPDRFSGHQFPNYSSELNVNALLLGDSALYLCASSFGGAEQYFGPGTRLTVT.

About this clone itself: Other DNA sequences from this sample encode an identical CDR3 as well. The V and J genes are TRBV28 and TRBJ1-5; 10 bases agree with TRBD1. After removal of 2 bases from V and 4 bases from J, the junction contained 2 bases not matched to a gene. The CDR3 runs to 15 residues. Germline CDR1 reads MDHEN; CDR2 reads SYDVKM. The CDR3 loop reads CASSLGTGVNQPQHF. The CDR3 DNA is TGTGCCAGCAGTTTAGGGACAGGGGTGAATCAGCCCCAGCATTTT.